Here is one T cell receptor (beta chain) with its context. The data belong to a study of preoperative IRX-2 immunotherapy in early breast cancer. The CDR3 has 15 residues. Looked up from germline, CDR1 is LNHDA and CDR2 is SQIVND (reference sequence). V was trimmed by 4 bases and J by 6 bases, leaving 17 bases between them. Libraries were prepared by immunoSEQ multiplex PCR; TCRdb keeps only in-frame clonotypes and omits some of them. The data contain around 25,000 clones, about 90% of them seen just once; the ten biggest clones take up approximately 26%. Indicated treatment: preoperative locoregional IRX-2 cytokine immunotherapy.

The chain links TRBV19 to TRBJ2-3; perhaps TRBD2 as D (5 bases). Sequencing was performed on tumor tissue, taken after IRX-2 immunotherapy. This receptor was taken from a human donor with breast cancer. The CDR3 spells CASSTKPGIRDTQYF. Here the CDR3 DNA reads TGTGCCAGTAGTACCAAACCGGGAATAAGGGATACGCAGTATTTT. The full variable domain, completed using reference TRBV19 and TRBJ2-3, is DGGITQSPKYLFRKEGQNVTLSCEQNLNHDAMYWYRQDPGQGLRLIYYSQIVNDFQKGDIAEGYSVSREKKESFPLTVTSAQKNPTAFYLCASSTKPGIRDTQYFGPGTRLTVL.